The next 16 T cell receptor beta chains were all read from a single sample in a study of T cell responses to AZD1222 COVID-19 vaccine. Assay used: immunoSEQ multiplex PCR; TCRdb lists only in-frame clones, some missing. This sample has around 150,000 clones; roughly 90% occur once, and the top ten carry approximately 4.7%. The material sequenced was peripheral blood, taken on day 0 of AZD1222 vaccination. These TCRs come from an adult in good health.

J is TRBJ1-6 and V is TRBV7-6; no clear D gene. V was trimmed by 2 bases and J by 10 bases, leaving 15 bases between them. The CDR3 runs to 15 residues. Germline CDR1 and CDR2: SGHVS and FNYEAQ. The CDR3 sequence: CASSLRVSGFSPLHF. The CDR3 nucleotides read TGTGCCAGCAGCTTACGGGTTTCGGGGTTCTCACCCCTCCACTTT.

The rearrangement uses TRBV7-2 and TRBJ1-2; 9 bases match TRBD1. Germline V gives CDR1 SGHTA, CDR2 FQGNSA. The trim removed 2 bases at V and 8 bases at J, leaving 12 bases unmatched. CDR3 length equals 16 residues. CDR3 sequence: CASSLMGAGQGGGYTF. The CDR3 nucleotides read TGTGCCAGCAGCTTAATGGGAGCGGGACAGGGAGGGGGCTACACCTTC.

The chain uses TRBV30 and TRBJ1-6; 7 bases line up with TRBD1. CDR1 and CDR2 from the germline V gene are GTSNPN and SVGIG (reference sequence). V lost 3 bases, J lost 15 bases, and 26 bases stayed unmatched. There are 18 residues in the CDR3. The CDR3 reads CAWSAANQGGILVGLLHF. CDR3 sequence (DNA): TGTGCCTGGAGCGCAGCTAATCAGGGGGGGATTTTAGTCGGGCTCCTCCACTTT.

The gene calls are TRBV27 and TRBJ2-7, with D possibly called TRBD1 or TRBD2 (6 bases each). This CDR3 contains 14 residues. The V gene's germline CDR1 is MNHEY and CDR2 SMNVEV (reference sequence). Trimming pared 3 bases from V and 2 bases from J, leaving 11 bases between. This CDR3 reads CASSFGGLAYEQYF. In nucleotides, the CDR3 is TGTGCCAGCAGTTTTGGGGGGCTAGCCTACGAGCAGTACTTC.

This rearrangement joins TRBV19 to TRBJ2-4; the D gene is possibly TRBD1 (6 bases). Trimming left V 3 bases short and J 1 base short, with 19 bases between. CDR1 and CDR2 (germline): LNHDA, SQIVND (reference sequence). This CDR3 region has 18 residues. The CDR3 loop is CASSMYARGLLAKNIQYF. The CDR3 DNA sequence: TGTGCCAGTAGTATGTATGCCAGGGGTTTGTTGGCCAAAAACATTCAGTACTTC. Full variable domain (missing parts from reference TRBV19 and TRBJ2-4): DGGITQSPKYLFRKEGQNVTLSCEQNLNHDAMYWYRQDPGQGLRLIYYSQIVNDFQKGDIAEGYSVSREKKESFPLTVTSAQKNPTAFYLCASSMYARGLLAKNIQYFGAGTRLSVL.

This chain connects TRBV28 to TRBJ2-2; D is uncertain. The CDR3 sequence is 16 residues long. Germline V lookup: CDR1 MDHEN, CDR2 SYDVKM. The germline V and J ends were trimmed by 2 bases and 6 bases, with 16 bases remaining between them. CDR3 loop: CASSLNPLGGPGELFF. CDR3 nucleotides: TGTGCCAGCAGTTTAAACCCCTTGGGTGGACCCGGGGAGCTGTTTTTT.

The J gene is TRBJ2-7, the V gene TRBV6-2 or TRBV6-3; the D gene is possibly TRBD1 (6 bases). Deletions cut 6 bases from V and 12 bases from J, with 24 bases between. CDR1 and CDR2 (germline): MNHEY, SVGEGT. The CDR3 totals 14 residues. The CDR3 nucleotides are TGTGCCAGCAGCCAGCAACAGGGTCCCATGCGGCTGTACTTC. As protein: CASSQQQGPMRLYF.

The genes are TRBV27 and TRBJ2-7, with D unclear. Trimming shortened V by 1 base and J by 1 base, and 17 bases separated the two germline ends. The CDR3 is 17 amino acids. Germline V gene lookup returns CDR1 MNHEY and CDR2 SMNVEV (reference sequence). The CDR3 here is CASSLYLGSEFSYEQYF. The CDR3 DNA reads as TGTGCCAGCAGTTTATATTTAGGGTCGGAATTTTCCTACGAGCAGTACTTC.

This chain joins TRBV18 and TRBJ2-7; D gene uncertain. This CDR3 has 13 residues. The germline CDR1 and CDR2 sequences are KGHSH and LQKENI. Between the trimmed V and J ends, which lost 3 bases and 0 bases, there was a span of 6 bases. The CDR3 DNA follows: TGTGCCAGCTCACCGGACGGCTCCTACGAGCAGTACTTC. It translates to CASSPDGSYEQYF.

The table lists this clone with a count of one. V and J are TRBV27 and TRBJ1-1, with 8 bases aligning to TRBD1. V dropped 7 bases and J dropped 2; count of bases not matched to a gene: 6. Germline V gene sequence: CDR1 MNHEY, CDR2 SMNVEV (reference sequence). There are 14 residues in the CDR3. CDR3 sequence (DNA): TGTGCCAGCACTAGAGGACAGGGCAACACTGAAGCTTTCTTT. This gives the protein CASTRGQGNTEAFF.

The chain joins TRBV21-1 to TRBJ2-1. TRBV21-1 corresponds to a pseudogene. CDR3 length: 9 residues. Here the CDR3 DNA reads TGTGCCAGGGACAATGAGCAGTTCTTC. It specifies CARDNEQFF.

The chain uses TRBV19 and TRBJ2-4, with TRBD2 as a possible D gene (5 bases). Deletions cut 0 bases from V and 4 bases from J, with 16 bases between. Germline CDR1 and CDR2: LNHDA and SQIVND (reference sequence). CDR3 length: 17 residues. CDR3 nucleotides: TGTGCCAGTAGTATAGACCACCGGCGACGGGGTAAAAACATTCAGTACTTC. Amino acid sequence: CASSIDHRRRGKNIQYF.

The chain links TRBV7-2 to TRBJ2-3; D remains ambiguous. V dropped 1 base and J dropped 4 bases, with 6 bases sitting between them. CDR1 is SGHTA and CDR2 is FQGNSA in the germline V gene. The CDR3 contains 13 residues. CDR3 nucleotide sequence: TGTGCCAGCAGCTTAGATTGGCCAGATACGCAGTATTTT. It translates to CASSLDWPDTQYF.

This chain connects TRBV11-2 to TRBJ2-1, with 9 bases aligning to TRBD2. The J segment lost 9 bases and the V segment lost 4 bases, leaving 7 bases of the junction unmatched. The CDR3 loop spans 14 amino acids. Germline V gene sequence: CDR1 SGHAT, CDR2 FQNNGV. In nucleotides, the CDR3 is TGTGCCAGCAGCTCGAAGCGGGGGGCTGGTGAGCAGTTCTTC. Translated: CASSSKRGAGEQFF.

This chain connects TRBV11-3 to TRBJ1-1, with TRBD1 matching over 11 bases. With V trimmed by 6 bases and J by 4 bases, 1 base remained unmatched. In germline, CDR1 is SGHNT, CDR2 YENEEA. The CDR3 extends over 13 amino acids. The CDR3 coding sequence is TGTGCCAGCAGAGGACAGGGGGCCACTGAAGCTTTCTTT. It specifies CASRGQGATEAFF.

This clone was found a few times. The gene calls are TRBV11-3 and TRBJ2-7; 12 bases match TRBD1. The length of the CDR3 is 17 residues. V lost 3 bases to trimming and J lost 4 bases; unmatched junction nucleotides: 10. Germline assignment: CDR1 SGHNT and CDR2 YENEEA. The CDR3 here is CASSLGTGTGGTYEQYF. The CDR3 region has the DNA TGTGCCAGCAGCTTGGGGACCGGGACAGGGGGCACTTACGAGCAGTACTTC.